This T cell receptor (beta chain) was documented in a study of OX40 agonist ivuxolimab in advanced cancers. Background on the whole study: The costimulatory receptor OX40 (CD134) was targeted by ivuxolimab, a fully human IgG2 agonistic monoclonal antibody. The point of sequencing TCRbeta in the periphery was to test whether ivuxolimab changed TCR sequence diversity and drove clonal T-cell expansion. The paper reports the monotherapy dose-escalation portion (N of about 47 patients) of the phase I ivuxolimab trial. In the dose-escalation cohort, around four fifths of patients were male, and the mean age was 60 years with a range of roughly 23 to 79. Of the roughly 52 dose-escalation patients, hepatocellular carcinoma was present in around 20, melanoma in approximately 15, renal cell carcinoma in 9 and head and neck cancer in 9. Partial responses occurred in three dose-escalation patients, of whom one had hepatocellular carcinoma and two had cutaneous melanoma. Prior anti-PD-1, anti-PD-L1 or anti-CTLA-4 therapy was permitted, and 40% to 50% of dose-escalation patients had received checkpoint inhibitors. Intravenous ivuxolimab was administered to patients every 2 weeks at six dose levels: 0.01, 0.1, 0.3, 1.5, 3 and 10 mg/kg. Summary of the overall study and its limitations: At doses of 0.1 to 3.0 mg/kg, clonal expansion of both CD4+ and CD8+ blood T cells was observed from baseline to week 6. After ivuxolimab, more expanded clones were found on average in CD8+ T cells than in CD4+ T cells. In the 0.1-3.0 mg/kg groups, partial responders were among the patients with the lowest normalized peripheral clonal expansion, particularly in CD8+ T cells. Low levels of normalized T-cell clonal expansion were also shown by some nonresponding patients. Which antigens the clonally expanded peripheral T cells were specific for was not determined.

The trial excluded patients who had a history of autoimmune disease or who were on systemic immunosuppression. In every dose cohort, peripheral blood was drawn for TCR sequencing at baseline, cycle 4 day 1, and cycle 7 day 1. The samples were drawn from a first-in-human, open-label, multicenter phase I dose-escalation trial of ivuxolimab. Adults with locally advanced or metastatic melanoma, renal cell, hepatocellular, or head and neck squamous cell carcinoma were enrolled in the trial. Before TCR sequencing, CD4+ T cells and CD8+ T cells were sorted from peripheral blood as separate populations. For sequencing of the TCRbeta CDR3 region, genomic DNA was extracted from the sorted cells. The immunoSEQ Assay was used to sequence the TCRbeta CDR3 regions. As stored in TCRdb, this immuneACCESS dataset retains in-frame rearrangements with V and J assigned. A fraction of the clones does not appear; measured against another copy, unresolved V genes explain less than half of the discrepancy, and the remainder lacks a known reason. The sample contains 15,000 to 20,000 clones, about 80% of them found a single time. The leading ten clones occupy over 10% of the sample.

As encoded in the germline V gene, CDR1 is SGHRS while CDR2 is YFSETQ. Relative to germline, V is missing 5 bases and J is missing 5 bases, with 9 bases of the junction outside any gene match. From its cysteine to its phenylalanine, the CDR3 spans 15 amino acids. Only the CDR3 part of the read is kept: 45 bases, read in frame from the first base. Concerning this clone: Its antigen is not yet known. The sample holds no much larger clone one base away, and base qualities are not on file.

Sequences were derived from CD4+ or CD8+ T cells sorted from blood, sampled in a trial of the OX40 agonist ivuxolimab. This receptor was taken from an adult with an advanced solid tumor such as melanoma, head and neck, liver or kidney cancer. The V and J genes are TRBV5-1 and TRBJ2-2, with TRBD2 matching 7 junction bases. The sequenced DNA: TGCGCCAGCAGGATCAGCGGGGAGGCAACCGGGGAGCTGTTTTTT. It translates to CASRISGEATGELFF.